The 16 T cell receptor beta chains below were found in one sample sequenced in a study of blood T cell repertoires in COVID-19. Using immunoSEQ multiplex PCR, the repertoire was profiled, and TCRdb retains in-frame clones only, with some absent. The sample lists some 70,000 clones, 65% to 90% occurring once. Sequencing was performed on peripheral blood. Every receptor here comes from a woman aged 60 to 75 with acute or convalescent COVID-19.

The V gene is TRBV7-9, the J gene TRBJ2-7, with TRBD2 matching 7 bases. Looked up from germline, CDR1 is SEHNR and CDR2 is FQNEAQ (reference sequence). This CDR3 has 15 amino acids. With 6 bases clipped from V and 0 bases from J, the junction kept 8 bases outside the gene matches. The CDR3, as DNA: TGTGCCAGCAGTCCTAGCGGCGCGGTCTCCTACGAGCAGTACTTC. As protein: CASSPSGAVSYEQYF.

V usage is TRBV9 and J usage is TRBJ1-4, with 8 bases aligning to TRBD1. This CDR3 region has 13 residues. From germline, CDR1 is SGDLS and CDR2 YYNGEE. V lost 3 bases to trimming and J lost 10 bases; unmatched junction nucleotides: 5. The CDR3 protein is CASSERTGRKLFF. CDR3 nucleotide sequence: TGTGCCAGCAGCGAAAGGACAGGGAGAAAACTGTTTTTT.

The chain has TRBV28 and TRBJ1-3, with 9 bases aligning to TRBD1. The CDR3 is made up of 18 amino acids. The J segment lost 1 base and the V segment lost 2 bases, leaving 9 bases of the junction unmatched. Germline CDR1 is MDHEN and CDR2 is SYDVKM. Written as DNA, the CDR3 is TGTGCCAGCAGTTTACGGGACAGGGTTAAGGTATCTGGAAACACCATATATTTT. Translated, it gives CASSLRDRVKVSGNTIYF.

This chain uses TRBV7-9 with TRBJ1-4, with D uncertain. Germline V gives CDR1 SEHNR, CDR2 FQNEAQ (reference sequence). The ends were cut back, 6 bases at V and 8 bases at J, with 13 bases in the middle. This CDR3 is built from 13 residues. The CDR3 is CASSKDGGEKLFF. The DNA for the CDR3 is TGTGCCAGCAGTAAAGACGGAGGGGAAAAACTGTTTTTT.

The J gene is TRBJ1-1, the V gene TRBV5-5, with TRBD1 identical over 10 bases. CDR3 length: 16 amino acids. The V gene end was trimmed by 2 bases and the J gene end by 1 base; junction bases not matched to a gene: 5. Germline V gene lookup returns CDR1 SGHKS and CDR2 YYEKEE (reference sequence). The CDR3 here is CASSLRTGGKNTEAFF. The CDR3 DNA is TGTGCCAGCAGCTTAAGGACAGGGGGTAAGAACACTGAAGCTTTCTTT.

The V call is TRBV30, the J call TRBJ1-6; 8 bases agree with TRBD1. The J segment lost 10 bases and the V segment lost 1 base, leaving 18 bases of the junction unmatched. The CDR3 runs to 18 residues. Germline CDR1 is GTSNPN and CDR2 is SVGIG (reference sequence). The CDR3 loop reads CAWSGPAWTGKERSPLHF. CDR3 DNA: TGTGCCTGGAGTGGGCCCGCCTGGACAGGGAAGGAGAGGTCACCCCTCCACTTT.

This chain joins TRBV7-9 and TRBJ2-1, with 7 bases aligning to TRBD2. There are 16 residues in the CDR3. Germline V lookup: CDR1 SEHNR, CDR2 FQNEAQ (reference sequence). The trim removed 6 bases at V and 2 bases at J, leaving 10 bases unmatched. The CDR3 DNA reads TGTGCCAGCAGTCCTGAGGGACTACCAACCTACAATGAGCAGTTCTTC. Translating gives CASSPEGLPTYNEQFF. Full variable domain (remainder filled in from reference TRBV7-9 and TRBJ2-1): DTGVSQNPRHKITKRGQNVTFRCDPISEHNRLYWYRQTLGQGPEFLTYFQNEAQLEKSRLLSDRFSAERPKGSFSTLEIQRTEQGDSAMYLCASSPEGLPTYNEQFFGPGTRLTVL.

The V call is TRBV27, the J call TRBJ1-5; unclear D gene. V gave up 5 bases and J gave up 1 base, with 12 bases separating them. CDR3 size: 15 residues. The germline V gene encodes CDR1 MNHEY and CDR2 SMNVEV (reference sequence). The CDR3 reads CASSPTGLSNQPQHF. CDR3 in DNA: TGTGCCAGCAGTCCGACTGGACTGAGCAATCAGCCCCAGCATTTT.

The rearrangement uses TRBV5-4 and TRBJ1-2; 7 nucleotides align to TRBD1. Trimming took 4 bases from V and 6 from J; bases not matched to a gene: 9. Germline-derived CDR1 and CDR2 are SGHNT and YYREEE (reference sequence). This CDR3 region has 14 residues. The CDR3, as DNA: TGTGCCAGCAGCCCCACAGGGGCTTGGAATGGCTACACCTTC. This translates into CASSPTGAWNGYTF.

V and J are TRBV6-5 and TRBJ1-4; TRBD1 might be the D (5 bases). Trimming cost V 2 bases and J 7 bases, with 8 bases left between them. The CDR3 is made up of 13 amino acids. The germline CDR1 and CDR2 sequences are MNHEY and SVGAGI. The CDR3 is CASSYDRGEKLFF. The CDR3 nucleotides read TGTGCCAGCAGTTACGACAGAGGTGAAAAACTGTTTTTT.

The chain joins TRBV18 to TRBJ2-1, with 9 bases lining up with TRBD1. Germline lookup yields CDR1 KGHSH and CDR2 LQKENI. CDR3 size: 17 residues. The V gene end was trimmed by 3 bases and the J gene end by 8 bases; junction bases not matched to a gene: 14. The CDR3 bases are TGTGCCAGCTCACCCTTAAGGGCAGGACAGGGGTTCCATGAGCAGTTCTTC. It specifies CASSPLRAGQGFHEQFF.

V usage is TRBV11-1 and J usage is TRBJ2-2; 7 bases align to TRBD1. CDR1 is SGHAT and CDR2 is FQDESV in the germline V gene (reference sequence). The junction had 4 bases not matched to a gene; V was cut back by 6 bases and J by 3 bases. The CDR3 runs to 14 residues. Here the CDR3 reads CASSRTGDTGELFF. Here the CDR3 DNA reads TGTGCCAGCAGTAGAACAGGGGACACCGGGGAGCTGTTTTTT.

The chain links TRBV6-6 to TRBJ1-1; 8 nucleotides match TRBD1. Unmatched junction bases numbered 0, after V lost 6 bases and J lost 3 bases. The CDR3 is 12 residues long. Germline V gives CDR1 MNHNY, CDR2 SVGAGI (reference sequence). In DNA, the CDR3 is TGTGCCAGCAGGACAGGGGACACTGAAGCTTTCTTT. Translated: CASRTGDTEAFF.

The genes are TRBV10-2 and TRBJ1-2; D call uncertain. Per the germline V gene, CDR1 is WSHSY and CDR2 is SAAADI. Trimming took off 2 bases at V and 0 bases at J, with 7 bases between the two ends. CDR3 size: 14 residues. The CDR3 DNA follows: TGCGCCAGCAGTGAGGCTGGAGCTAACTATGGCTACACCTTC. Its translation: CASSEAGANYGYTF.

The genes are TRBV19 and TRBJ1-5; no clear D. In germline, CDR1 is LNHDA, CDR2 SQIVND (reference sequence). V gave up 4 bases and J gave up 1 base, with 17 bases separating them. The CDR3 loop spans 17 amino acids. CDR3 amino acids: CASSTPRGGSSNQPQHF. In DNA form, the CDR3 reads TGTGCCAGTAGTACCCCCAGAGGAGGGTCAAGCAATCAGCCCCAGCATTTT. The whole variable domain, remainder taken from reference TRBV19 and TRBJ1-5, is DGGITQSPKYLFRKEGQNVTLSCEQNLNHDAMYWYRQDPGQGLRLIYYSQIVNDFQKGDIAEGYSVSREKKESFPLTVTSAQKNPTAFYLCASSTPRGGSSNQPQHFGDGTRLSIL.

This sequence joins TRBV6-1 and TRBJ2-3; the D gene is possibly TRBD2 (6 bases). CDR3 length equals 16 residues. The germline V and J ends were trimmed by 1 base and 4 bases, with 15 bases remaining between them. Per the germline V gene, CDR1 is MNHNS and CDR2 is SASEGT. This CDR3 is CASSEGYGVAADTQYF. DNA of the CDR3: TGTGCCAGCAGTGAAGGCTACGGCGTAGCGGCAGATACGCAGTATTTT.